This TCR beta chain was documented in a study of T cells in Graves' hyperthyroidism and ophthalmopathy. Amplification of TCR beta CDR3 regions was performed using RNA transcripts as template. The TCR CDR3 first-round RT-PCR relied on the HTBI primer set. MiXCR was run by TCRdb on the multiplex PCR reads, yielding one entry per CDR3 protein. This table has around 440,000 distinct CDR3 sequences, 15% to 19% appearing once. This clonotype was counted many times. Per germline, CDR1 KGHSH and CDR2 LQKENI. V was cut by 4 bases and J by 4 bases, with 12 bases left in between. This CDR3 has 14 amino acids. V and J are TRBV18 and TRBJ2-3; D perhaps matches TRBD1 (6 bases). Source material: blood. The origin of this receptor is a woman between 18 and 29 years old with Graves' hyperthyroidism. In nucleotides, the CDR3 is TGTGCCAGCTCACTCAAATCAGGGGCAGATACGCAGTATTTT. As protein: CASSLKSGADTQYF.